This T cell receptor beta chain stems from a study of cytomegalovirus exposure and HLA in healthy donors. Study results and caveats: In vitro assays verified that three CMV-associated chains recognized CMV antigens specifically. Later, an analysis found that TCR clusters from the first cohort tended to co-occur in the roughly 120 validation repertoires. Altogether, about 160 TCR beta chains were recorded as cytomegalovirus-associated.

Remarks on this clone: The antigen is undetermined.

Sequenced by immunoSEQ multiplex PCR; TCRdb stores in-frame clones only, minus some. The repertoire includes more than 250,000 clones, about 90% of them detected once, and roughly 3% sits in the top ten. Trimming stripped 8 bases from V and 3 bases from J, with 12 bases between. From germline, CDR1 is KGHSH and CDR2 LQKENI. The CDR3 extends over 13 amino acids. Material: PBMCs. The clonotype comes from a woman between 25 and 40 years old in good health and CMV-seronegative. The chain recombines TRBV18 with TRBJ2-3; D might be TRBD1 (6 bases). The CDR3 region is CASNRDTTDTQYF. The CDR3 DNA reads TGTGCCAGCAATCGGGACACTACAGATACGCAGTATTTT.